The 16 T cell receptor beta chains below come from one sample, sequenced in a study of early T cells in non-severe SARS-CoV-2 infection. Via MiXCR, TCRdb re-called the 5' RACE reads, giving one row per CDR3 protein. The sample holds nearly 90,000 distinct CDR3 sequences; 13% to 15% are singletons and the top ten take about 7.5%. Source material: whole blood. These receptors came from an adult who was a healthcare worker with PCR-confirmed SARS-CoV-2 infection or an uninfected control (not recorded which).

This clonotype has a handful of counts. V is TRBV29-1 and J is TRBJ2-1; 7 bases map to TRBD2. V lost 3 bases and J lost 0; bases outside the gene matches: 2. In germline, CDR1 is SQVTM, CDR2 ANQGSEA. The CDR3 sequence is 14 residues long. In DNA form, the CDR3 reads TGCAGCGTTGATGGCGGGAGCTCCTACAATGAGCAGTTCTTC. Residues: CSVDGGSSYNEQFF.

This chain connects TRBV6-2 or TRBV6-3 to TRBJ2-1, with a weak D call TRBD2 (6 bases). This CDR3 comprises 13 residues. Trimming took 6 bases from V and 5 from J, leaving 11 bases between them. Germline V gene sequence: CDR1 MNHEY, CDR2 SVGEGT. The CDR3, as DNA: TGTGCCAGCAGCGGGACTCACCACAATGAGCAGTTCTTC. It specifies CASSGTHHNEQFF.

On this clonotype itself: The germline gene is not matched at one end of the junction; a read error may be the cause. The rearrangement joins TRBV12-3 or TRBV12-4 to TRBJ2-5, with 11 bases aligning to TRBD2. The CDR3 sequence is 15 residues long. CDR3 residues: CASSLAGGLRETQYF. In DNA form, the CDR3 reads TGTGCCAGCAGTCTAGCGGGAGGCCTCCGGGAGACCCAGTACTTC.

This clonotype has only a few counts. Written as DNA, the CDR3 is TGTGCCAGTAGTTCATACAGGGGAAATCAGCCCCAGCATTTT. Translated: CASSSYRGNQPQHF. This rearrangement joins TRBV19 to TRBJ1-5, with 7 bases fitting TRBD1. The CDR3 sequence is 14 residues long. V gave up 5 bases and J gave up 4 bases; unmatched junction bases: 5. CDR1 LNHDA and CDR2 SQIVND come from the germline V gene (reference sequence).

The V call is TRBV6-5, the J call TRBJ1-5, with 8 bases that match TRBD1. Germline CDR1 reads MNHEY; CDR2 reads SVGAGI. J lost 4 bases, V lost 5 bases, and 4 bases had no gene match. This CDR3 region has 14 residues. As DNA, the CDR3 is TGTGCCAGCAGTCCGAGGACAGGGAATCAGCCCCAGCATTTT. Translated: CASSPRTGNQPQHF.

This clonotype turned up a few times. This sequence joins TRBV20-1 and TRBJ2-7, with 7 bases aligning to TRBD2. The J segment lost 2 bases and the V segment lost 6 bases, leaving 4 bases of the junction unmatched. This CDR3 spans 12 amino acids. Germline CDR1 reads DFQATT; CDR2 reads SNEGSKA (reference sequence). The CDR3 nucleotides read TGCAGTGCGAGACGGGGGGCCTACGAGCAGTACTTC. This sequence encodes CSARRGAYEQYF.

In this sample, this clonotype turned up a few times. J is TRBJ1-1 and V is TRBV7-9; D call uncertain. Germline lookup yields CDR1 SEHNR and CDR2 FQNEAQ (reference sequence). The CDR3 is made up of 14 amino acids. V lost 7 bases, J lost 3 bases, and 15 bases lay in between. This CDR3 is CASILDGLDTEAFF. DNA for the CDR3: TGTGCCAGCATCCTGGACGGCCTGGACACTGAAGCTTTCTTT.

This clonotype was seen many times. This chain uses TRBV7-9 with TRBJ1-6, with a tentative D call TRBD1 (5 bases). V gave up 1 base and J gave up 8 bases, with 9 bases separating them. From germline, CDR1 is SEHNR and CDR2 FQNEAQ (reference sequence). The CDR3 extends over 14 amino acids. The CDR3 loop reads CASSLGGLHSPLHF. DNA for the CDR3: TGTGCCAGCAGCTTAGGGGGGTTGCATTCACCCCTCCACTTT.

The CDR3 loop is CASSLVDGRRTDTQYF. The CDR3 coding sequence is TGCGCCAGCAGCTTGGTGGACGGGAGACGGACAGATACGCAGTATTTT. The V and J genes are TRBV5-1 and TRBJ2-3; perhaps TRBD2 as D (6 bases). This CDR3 is built from 16 residues. Looked up from germline, CDR1 is SGHRS and CDR2 is YFSETQ. V was cut by 0 bases and J by 3 bases, with 14 bases left in between.

This clonotype turned up a few times. This chain connects TRBV15 to TRBJ1-2, with D unclear. The germline CDR1 and CDR2 sequences are LNHNV and YYDKDF (reference sequence). V lost 1 base and J lost 0, with 9 bases in between. The CDR3 runs to 15 residues. CDR3 nucleotides: TGTGCCACCAGCAGAGGGGGAGCGGCTAACTATGGCTACACCTTC. It codes for CATSRGGAANYGYTF.

This clonotype has a handful of counts. V gene TRBV7-8 combines with J gene TRBJ1-5, with D possibly TRBD1 on 6 matching bases. Germline assignment: CDR1 SGHVS and CDR2 FQNEAQ. The CDR3 contains 14 residues. V shed 5 bases and J shed 7 bases, with 15 bases lying between them. In nucleotides, the CDR3 is TGTGCCAGCAGCCGTCAGGGGTCGCGGCAGCCCCAGCATTTT. Translation: CASSRQGSRQPQHF.

Ten or more counts support this clonotype. The genes are TRBV2 and TRBJ2-1; 7 bases map to TRBD2. The V gene end was trimmed by 7 bases and the J gene end by 3 bases; junction bases not matched to a gene: 12. Germline CDR1 reads SNHLY; CDR2 reads FYNNEI. The CDR3 is 16 residues long. DNA for the CDR3: TGTGCCAGCAACAAGGGAGGGAGTTCTTACTACAATGAGCAGTTCTTC. Translated: CASNKGGSSYYNEQFF.

The V and J genes are TRBV7-8 and TRBJ1-2; maybe TRBD1 (6 bases). The ends were cut back, 1 base at V and 2 bases at J, with 14 bases in the middle. The CDR3 consists of 16 residues. CDR1 and CDR2 from the germline V gene are SGHVS and FQNEAQ. The CDR3 is CASSLVAGERNYGYTF. Written as DNA, the CDR3 is TGTGCCAGCAGCTTAGTGGCAGGGGAAAGGAACTATGGCTACACCTTC.

The chain joins TRBV19 to TRBJ1-5; D gene ambiguous. The CDR3 runs 14 residues. Trimming shortened V by 6 bases and J by 6 bases, and 15 bases separated the two germline ends. Germline V gene data show CDR1 as LNHDA and CDR2 as SQIVND (reference sequence). The CDR3 loop reads CASRFMGLGQPQHF. CDR3 nucleotides: TGTGCCAGTAGGTTCATGGGTCTGGGTCAGCCCCAGCATTTT. The whole variable domain, remainder taken from reference TRBV19 and TRBJ1-5, is DGGITQSPKYLFRKEGQNVTLSCEQNLNHDAMYWYRQDPGQGLRLIYYSQIVNDFQKGDIAEGYSVSREKKESFPLTVTSAQKNPTAFYLCASRFMGLGQPQHFGDGTRLSIL.

The CDR3 nucleotides are TGTGCCAGCAGTGGGACTATATTCGACAGGGCAATGAACACTGAAGCTTTCTTT. This translates into CASSGTIFDRAMNTEAFF. The genes are TRBV27 and TRBJ1-1; 7 bases map to TRBD1. The J segment lost 0 bases and the V segment lost 5 bases, leaving 15 bases of the junction unmatched. Germline CDR1 reads MNHEY; CDR2 reads SMNVEV (reference sequence). The CDR3 is made up of 18 amino acids.

This chain joins TRBV4-2 and TRBJ2-6; no definite D call. In germline, CDR1 is LGHNA, CDR2 YNFKEQ. This CDR3 is built from 16 residues. The V and J ends lost 0 bases and 0 bases respectively, with 6 bases between them. CDR3 coding DNA: TGTGCCAGCAGCCAAGACGGGTCCTCTGGGGCCAACGTCCTGACTTTC. This sequence encodes CASSQDGSSGANVLTF.